Presented here are 15 T cell receptor beta chains from one specimen sequenced in a study of persistence of HIV-infected CD4 T cells. The libraries were made with immunoSEQ version 4 in survey mode. TCRdb keeps only in-frame clones here, not all; method: immunoSEQ multiplex PCR. Counted here are some 49,000 clones, about 90% occurring once; the ten biggest clones make up about 3.5%. Their recognized antigens are unknown. Cells were stimulated nonspecifically with anti-CD3/anti-CD28 magnetic beads. Sorting selected CD4+ T cells upregulating both CD40 ligand and CD69. The source material was CD4+ T cells sorted from PBMCs after roughly 18-hour stimulation, sampled from a patient who received antiretroviral therapy. The source is an adult woman with HIV who was CMV-seropositive.

This chain joins TRBV3-1 (or the pseudogene TRBV3-2) and TRBJ2-7; weak D call: TRBD2 (5 bases). The germline V and J ends were trimmed by 4 bases and 7 bases, with 14 bases remaining between them. Germline-derived CDR1 and CDR2 are LGHDT and YNNKEL (reference sequence). The CDR3 runs to 13 residues. CDR3 sequence: CASSRDYTREQYF. The CDR3 DNA is TGTGCCAGCAGCCGGGATTACACTAGGGAGCAGTACTTC.

The genes are TRBV18 and TRBJ1-3; no reliable D call. Per germline, CDR1 KGHSH and CDR2 LQKENI. Between the trimmed V and J ends, which lost 2 bases and 3 bases, there was a span of 8 bases. There are 14 residues in the CDR3. The CDR3 loop reads CASSPEVFGNTIYF. CDR3 nucleotide sequence: TGTGCCAGCTCACCAGAAGTGTTTGGAAACACCATATATTTT.

This rearrangement joins TRBV6-6 to TRBJ2-3, with D perhaps TRBD1 (5 bases). The CDR3 extends over 13 amino acids. With 5 bases removed from V and 5 bases from J, the gap between germline ends came to 11 bases. Germline V gene sequence: CDR1 MNHNY, CDR2 SVGAGI (reference sequence). The CDR3 loop is CASSPEGEDTQYF. In nucleotides, the CDR3 is TGTGCCAGCAGTCCCGAAGGGGAAGATACGCAGTATTTT.

The chain carries TRBV30 and TRBJ2-7, with D unresolved. The CDR3 spans 11 residues. Germline values: CDR1 GTSNPN, CDR2 SVGIG (reference sequence). Trimming took off 0 bases at V and 4 bases at J, with 4 bases between the two ends. CDR3 in amino acids: CAWSVKYEQYF. In DNA, the CDR3 is TGTGCCTGGAGTGTGAAGTACGAGCAGTACTTC.

The sample holds one count of this clone. This chain links TRBV12-3 or TRBV12-4 with TRBJ1-5; D is uncertain. The V end was cut by 5 bases, the J end by 4 bases, with 6 bases between. The length of the CDR3 is 12 residues. This CDR3 reads CASSPVNQPQHF. The CDR3 DNA follows: TGTGCCAGCAGTCCAGTAAATCAGCCCCAGCATTTT.

This chain joins TRBV20-1 and TRBJ1-1; D uncertain. CDR1 is DFQATT, CDR2 SNEGSKA, per germline (reference sequence). The CDR3 contains 11 residues. CDR3 amino acids: CSPSDNTEAFF. CDR3 sequence (DNA): TGCAGCCCTTCGGACAACACTGAAGCTTTCTTT.

This clone was recorded once. J is TRBJ1-6 and V is TRBV30, with D maybe TRBD1 (5 bases). Germline CDR1 reads GTSNPN; CDR2 reads SVGIG (reference sequence). This CDR3 region has 17 residues. With 5 bases removed from V and 0 bases from J, the gap between germline ends came to 17 bases. The DNA of the CDR3 is TGTGCCTGGTCGCCGGGACCCCTGAGCTCCTATAATTCACCCCTCCACTTT. It yields the protein CAWSPGPLSSYNSPLHF.

This clone was observed once. The chain combines TRBV28 with TRBJ1-1; unclear D gene. The V gene's germline CDR1 is MDHEN and CDR2 SYDVKM. The V end lost 7 bases, the J end lost 1 base, and 19 bases lay between the germline ends. The CDR3 extends over 16 amino acids. The CDR3 DNA reads TGTGCCAGCACCCCCCATGAGGGCCTGCCGAACACTGAAGCTTTCTTT. This encodes CASTPHEGLPNTEAFF.

The genes are TRBV10-1 and TRBJ1-2; perhaps TRBD1 as D (6 bases). The CDR3 has 15 amino acids. From germline, CDR1 is WNHNN and CDR2 SYGVQD (reference sequence). Trimming shortened V by 2 bases and J by 8 bases, and 18 bases separated the two germline ends. This CDR3 reads CASSEETGSRGGYTF. The CDR3 DNA is TGCGCCAGCAGTGAGGAGACAGGATCCCGAGGAGGCTACACCTTC.

The chain is built from TRBV30 and TRBJ1-2, with TRBD1 matching 7 bases. The CDR3 runs to 12 residues. Germline V lookup: CDR1 GTSNPN, CDR2 SVGIG (reference sequence). The V and J ends lost 2 bases and 6 bases, in that order; junction bases with no gene match: 3. For the CDR3, the DNA is TGTGCCTGGAGTCGACAGGGTGATGGCTACACCTTC. Translation: CAWSRQGDGYTF.

This clone appeared a few times. The gene calls are TRBV5-4 and TRBJ2-1; 9 bases are a match to TRBD1. The V and J ends lost 3 bases and 10 bases, in that order; junction bases with no gene match: 20. Per germline, CDR1 SGHNT and CDR2 YYREEE (reference sequence). The CDR3 sequence is 18 residues long. CDR3 nucleotides: TGTGCCAGCAGCTCCGGGACAGGGTTTCCCCCTAACAGGATGGAGCAGTTCTTC. This encodes CASSSGTGFPPNRMEQFF.

V is TRBV21-1 and J is TRBJ2-4; the table gives TRBD2 as D, unverified against the DNA. TRBV21-1 is a pseudogene locus. This CDR3 has 20 residues. CDR3: CASSKEGGGDGVVAKNIQYF. Here the CDR3 DNA reads TGTGCCAGCAGCAAAGAAGGTGGAGGCGATGGAGTTGTTGCCAAAAACATTCAGTACTTC.

The rearrangement joins TRBV20-1 to TRBJ1-1, with D possibly matching TRBD1 (5 bases). V was clipped by 5 bases and J by 4 bases, with 8 bases between them. CDR1 and CDR2 from the germline V gene are DFQATT and SNEGSKA (reference sequence). The CDR3 consists of 11 residues. CDR3 residues: CSAQDSTEAFF. The CDR3, as DNA: TGCAGTGCTCAAGACAGCACTGAAGCTTTCTTT.

V is TRBV9 and J is TRBJ2-6; TRBD1 aligns across 8 bases. V was clipped by 2 bases and J by 0 bases; unmatched bases: 7. This CDR3 has 18 residues. CDR1 is SGDLS and CDR2 is YYNGEE in the germline V gene. The CDR3 protein is CASSVSGGAGSGANVLTF. The CDR3 DNA follows: TGTGCCAGCAGCGTTTCAGGGGGCGCGGGCTCTGGGGCCAACGTCCTGACTTTC.

The CDR3 reads CASSPGWVSDEQYF. In DNA form, the CDR3 reads TGTGCCAGCAGCCCAGGATGGGTAAGCGACGAGCAGTACTTC. The chain joins TRBV5-4 to TRBJ2-7; no firm D call. The V gene lost 4 bases and the J gene lost 5 bases, with 16 bases spanning the gap. Germline CDR1 SGHNT, CDR2 YYREEE (reference sequence). This CDR3 is built from 14 residues.